This T cell receptor beta chain appears in the sequencing data of a study of blood T cells in healthy people across ages. Overall study results and limits: With age, beta diversity per million T cells declined roughly linearly, significantly by approximately 40. PBMC samples, being unsorted, prevented any conclusive comparison of naive and antigen-experienced cells. Higher diversity and more naive CD4+ cells were features of long-lived donors, compared to aged donors.

Donor samples were obtained from healthy Caucasian individuals from Russia, aged about 6 to 100. Trimming removed 5 bases from V and 0 bases from J, with 8 bases in between. CDR1 and CDR2 (germline): PRHDT, FYEKMQ (reference sequence). The CDR3 runs 14 residues. Note on this clonotype: Its matching antigen is unknown.

It was with a sample-barcoded 5' primer and a J-beta primer mix that a second PCR of roughly 6 to 12 cycles was run. Using its own MiXCR run on the 5' RACE reads, TCRdb lists one record per CDR3 protein. The top ten clones hold approximately 2% of a sample with about 1.8 million distinct CDR3 sequences, about 50% of them seen once. This chain uses TRBV13 with TRBJ2-1; the D gene is possibly TRBD1 (6 bases). The sequence was obtained from a woman aged 40-49 years in good health. The specimen sequenced was blood. The DNA for the CDR3 is TGTGCCAGCAGCCAGGGACACTCCTACAATGAGCAGTTCTTC. This translates into CASSQGHSYNEQFF.